A single sample gave rise to the 23 T cell receptor beta chains below, sequenced in a study of control samples from healthy donors and cancer patients. Generated by immunoSEQ multiplex PCR, the TCRdb table keeps only in-frame clones and is missing some. Of about 120,000 clones in the sample, 88% are singletons; the top ten hold over 2%. Sequenced material: blood. These receptors were taken from a woman in her seventies in good health.

The chain has TRBV13 and TRBJ2-2; no definite D call. CDR1 PRHDT and CDR2 FYEKMQ come from the germline V gene (reference sequence). The V gene lost 5 bases and the J gene lost 0 bases, with 7 bases spanning the gap. There are 14 residues in the CDR3. The CDR3 loop reads CASSPLANTGELFF. The CDR3 DNA follows: TGTGCCAGCAGCCCCCTCGCGAACACCGGGGAGCTGTTTTTT. The full variable domain, rest sourced from reference TRBV13 and TRBJ2-2, is AAGVIQSPRHLIKEKRETATLKCYPIPRHDTVYWYQQGPGQDPQFLISFYEKMQSDKGSIPDRFSAQQFSDYHSELNMSSLELGDSALYFCASSPLANTGELFFGEGSRLTVL.

The chain employs TRBV9 and TRBJ2-7, with D uncertain. Trimming shortened V by 0 bases and J by 3 bases, and 16 bases separated the two germline ends. The CDR3 consists of 16 residues. From germline, CDR1 is SGDLS and CDR2 YYNGEE. CDR3 in DNA: TGTGCCAGCAGCGTAGGTGGGCATTTCGGCGACTACGAGCAGTACTTC. Translation gives CASSVGGHFGDYEQYF. Using reference TRBV9 and TRBJ2-7 for the parts outside the CDR3, the full variable domain is DSGVTQTPKHLITATGQRVTLRCSPRSGDLSVYWYQQSLDQGLQFLIQYYNGEERAKGNILERFSAQQFPDLHSELNLSSLELGDSALYFCASSVGGHFGDYEQYFGPGTRLTVT.

The gene calls are TRBV7-7 and TRBJ1-1; D is unresolved. Germline CDR1 SSHAT, CDR2 FNYEAQ (reference sequence). Trimming took 3 bases from V and 0 from J, leaving 5 bases between them. This CDR3 has 13 residues. CDR3 residues: CASSFGMNTEAFF. In DNA, the CDR3 is TGTGCCAGCAGCTTTGGTATGAACACTGAAGCTTTCTTT.

V gene TRBV2 combines with J gene TRBJ2-1, with D unresolved. Germline V gene sequence: CDR1 SNHLY, CDR2 FYNNEI. The CDR3 runs to 11 residues. V was trimmed by 3 bases and J by 10 bases, leaving 7 bases between them. The CDR3 region is CASSDTLEQFF. CDR3 DNA: TGTGCCAGCAGTGATACTCTGGAGCAGTTCTTC.

The gene calls are TRBV7-3 and TRBJ2-3; TRBD2 matches at 12 bases. The V gene's germline CDR1 is SGHTA and CDR2 FQGTGA. There are 14 residues in the CDR3. The V and J ends lost 6 bases and 10 bases, in that order; junction bases with no gene match: 8. The CDR3 reads CASRPSGGARAQYF. For the CDR3, the DNA is TGTGCCAGCAGACCTAGCGGGGGGGCCCGGGCGCAGTATTTT.

The rearrangement links TRBV18 to TRBJ2-1, with 14 bases aligning to TRBD2. J lost 8 bases, V lost 3 bases, and 3 bases had no gene match. This CDR3 region has 15 residues. CDR1 is KGHSH, CDR2 LQKENI, per germline. The CDR3 reads CASSPGLAGGHEQFF. CDR3 in DNA: TGTGCCAGCTCACCCGGACTAGCGGGGGGCCATGAGCAGTTCTTC.

This clone was detected only once. This sequence joins TRBV2 and TRBJ1-2; 9 bases map to TRBD1. CDR3 length: 13 amino acids. CDR1 is SNHLY and CDR2 is FYNNEI in the germline V gene. With 6 bases clipped from V and 5 bases from J, the junction kept 4 bases outside the gene matches. The CDR3 region has the DNA TGTGCCAGCAGGAACAGGGGGCAATATGGCTACACCTTC. Translation gives CASRNRGQYGYTF.

To note about this clone: An end of the junction does not agree with germline; a read error may underlie this. The genes are TRBV5-1 and TRBJ2-5, with D perhaps matching TRBD2 (6 bases). This CDR3 spans 15 amino acids. Germline loops: CDR1 SGHRS, CDR2 YFSETQ. The CDR3 region is CAGSVGTVAGETQYF. The DNA for the CDR3 is TGCGCCGGCAGCGTGGGGACTGTCGCTGGGGAGACCCAGTACTTC.

This chain links TRBV7-3 with TRBJ2-2; 7 bases are shared with TRBD1. V lost 5 bases to trimming and J lost 2 bases; unmatched junction nucleotides: 5. This CDR3 has 15 residues. CDR1 and CDR2 from the germline V gene are SGHTA and FQGTGA. In nucleotides, the CDR3 is TGTGCCAGCAGCCGGGACAGCACTAACACCGGGGAGCTGTTTTTT. Protein: CASSRDSTNTGELFF.

This chain links TRBV27 with TRBJ1-4; no firm D call. The length of the CDR3 is 14 residues. In germline, CDR1 is MNHEY, CDR2 SMNVEV (reference sequence). V dropped 6 bases and J dropped 4 bases, with 12 bases sitting between them. CDR3 DNA sequence: TGTGCCAGCAGCCCGCGGCACGGTAATGAAAAACTGTTTTTT. Translated, it gives CASSPRHGNEKLFF.

This sequence joins TRBV7-3 and TRBJ1-2, with 8 positions matching TRBD1. The germline CDR1 and CDR2 sequences are SGHTA and FQGTGA. The V and J ends lost 5 bases and 7 bases, in that order; junction bases with no gene match: 9. CDR3 size: 14 residues. The CDR3 coding sequence is TGTGCCAGCAGCCCAGGACAGGGTGGCGCTGGCTACACCTTC. This translates into CASSPGQGGAGYTF.

CDR3 sequence: CASSSTYSPLHF. The DNA of the CDR3 is TGTGCCAGCAGCTCGACGTATTCACCCCTCCACTTT. This rearrangement joins TRBV5-4 to TRBJ1-6; D gene ambiguous. V was cut by 3 bases and J by 8 bases, with 6 bases left in between. Germline V CDR1 and CDR2: SGHNT, YYREEE (reference sequence). This CDR3 contains 12 residues.

The chain combines TRBV14 with TRBJ1-2, with D unresolved. Trimming removed 1 base at V and 0 bases at J, with 3 bases between. The length of the CDR3 is 13 residues. Germline loops: CDR1 SGHDN, CDR2 FVKESK. The DNA of the CDR3 is TGTGCCAGCAGCCAAGGGGCTAACTATGGCTACACCTTC. It encodes CASSQGANYGYTF.

The V gene is TRBV10-1, the J gene TRBJ1-2, with D possibly being TRBD1 (5 bases). This CDR3 comprises 12 residues. Trimming stripped 9 bases from V and 8 bases from J, with 16 bases between. Per the germline V gene, CDR1 is WNHNN and CDR2 is SYGVQD (reference sequence). The CDR3 reads CARTQGNRGYTF. The CDR3, as DNA: TGCGCCAGGACGCAGGGCAATCGAGGCTACACCTTC.

V usage is TRBV6-1 and J usage is TRBJ2-7; TRBD1 is a possible D gene (5 bases). This CDR3 is 16 amino acids long. Germline loops: CDR1 MNHNS, CDR2 SASEGT. Trimming stripped 2 bases from V and 3 bases from J, with 17 bases between. The CDR3 region has the DNA TGTGCCAGCAGTGAAAATCTGGGGCAGCTAATCTACGAGCAGTACTTC. Residues: CASSENLGQLIYEQYF.

The V call is TRBV4-2, the J call TRBJ1-1, with TRBD1 as a possible D gene (5 bases). Germline-derived CDR1 and CDR2 are LGHNA and YNFKEQ. Trimming took 2 bases from V and 11 from J, leaving 15 bases between them. The CDR3 is 13 amino acids. This CDR3 reads CASSQQSSWGAFF. In DNA, the CDR3 is TGTGCCAGCAGCCAACAAAGCAGCTGGGGCGCTTTCTTT.

In nucleotides, the CDR3 is TGTGCCAGCAGTTCCCCGGACAGGCCTTCCTACGAGCAGTACTTC. This encodes CASSSPDRPSYEQYF. V is TRBV6-6 and J is TRBJ2-7, with 7 bases aligning to TRBD1. This CDR3 comprises 15 residues. Germline V gives CDR1 MNHNY, CDR2 SVGAGI (reference sequence). The V segment lost 4 bases and the J segment 1 base; nucleotides outside the gene matches: 7.

V gene TRBV18 combines with J gene TRBJ2-1; 13 bases are a match to TRBD2. Germline V gene data show CDR1 as KGHSH and CDR2 as LQKENI. This CDR3 has 16 amino acids. The V gene end was trimmed by 3 bases and the J gene end by 6 bases; junction bases not matched to a gene: 5. CDR3 in amino acids: CASSPVTSGGINEQFF. The CDR3 DNA reads TGTGCCAGCTCACCTGTGACTAGCGGGGGGATCAATGAGCAGTTCTTC.

J is TRBJ1-2 and V is TRBV29-1; no clear D. The CDR3 length is 11 residues. The V gene lost 2 bases and the J gene lost 6 bases, with 7 bases spanning the gap. Looked up from germline, CDR1 is SQVTM and CDR2 is ANQGSEA. The CDR3 nucleotides read TGCAGCGTTGAATGGCAGAATGGCTACACCTTC. Amino acid sequence: CSVEWQNGYTF.

The chain carries TRBV7-3 and TRBJ2-3; tentatively, D is TRBD2 (6 bases). V was shortened by 3 bases and J by 8 bases, with 15 bases between the two germline ends. Germline V gene sequence: CDR1 SGHTA, CDR2 FQGTGA. This CDR3 comprises 14 residues. CDR3 amino acids: CASSFLGTPGTQYF. CDR3 in DNA: TGTGCCAGCAGCTTCCTCGGGACTCCCGGTACGCAGTATTTT.

V and J are TRBV6-2 or TRBV6-3 and TRBJ1-1, with D perhaps TRBD1 (6 bases). The CDR3 length is 15 residues. Trimming pared 7 bases from V and 6 bases from J, leaving 21 bases between. Germline CDR1 is MNHEY and CDR2 is SVGEGT. The CDR3 DNA follows: TGTGCCAGCACCCCGGGGGCAGCCCGGTTTGCTGAAGCTTTCTTT. This gives the protein CASTPGAARFAEAFF.

The V gene is TRBV14, the J gene TRBJ1-2, with 9 nucleotides matching TRBD1. The CDR3 extends over 14 amino acids. The V segment lost 5 bases and the J segment 3 bases; nucleotides outside the gene matches: 4. The germline CDR1 and CDR2 sequences are SGHDN and FVKESK. Here the CDR3 DNA reads TGTGCCAGCAGCGCACAGGGGGCGGACTATGGCTACACCTTC. The encoded protein is CASSAQGADYGYTF.

This sequence joins TRBV10-2 and TRBJ1-2; possibly TRBD1 for D (6 bases). Deletions cut 5 bases from V and 4 bases from J, with 11 bases between. CDR3 size: 13 residues. The V gene's germline CDR1 is WSHSY and CDR2 SAAADI. In DNA form, the CDR3 reads TGCGCCAGCAGTACAGGGAACAGCTATGGCTACACCTTC. It encodes CASSTGNSYGYTF.